The 12 T cell receptor beta chains given below trace back to one sample, sequenced in a study of patients and donors after allogeneic stem cell transplantation. A single record per CDR3 protein comes from TCRdb applying MiXCR to the RT-PCR reads. Seen here are approximately 200,000 distinct CDR3 sequences, less than 45% observed once, and the top ten hold 33%. The material sequenced was blood, either unsorted or a sorted T cell fraction (not recorded which). Receptors originate from a human donor who was either an allogeneic HSCT recipient or a stem cell or donor lymphocyte infusion donor (not recorded which). It is not recorded whose cells these are; they may come from a transplant donor.

In this sample, this clonotype turned up a few times. The chain couples TRBV4-3 to TRBJ2-7; D unclear. The germline V gene encodes CDR1 LGHNA and CDR2 YSLEER. The CDR3 spans 16 residues. V lost 0 bases and J 0 bases, leaving 12 bases between the germline ends. The CDR3 DNA reads TGCGCCAGCAGCCAAGATCCCCTCAGCAGCTCCTACGAGCAGTACTTC. It yields the protein CASSQDPLSSSYEQYF.

The chain recombines TRBV20-1 with TRBJ1-2; tentative D call: TRBD1 (5 bases). V was clipped by 5 bases and J by 8 bases, with 18 bases between them. From germline, CDR1 is DFQATT and CDR2 SNEGSKA (reference sequence). The CDR3 is made up of 13 amino acids. DNA for the CDR3: TGCAGTGCTCAGGAGAGGGGCGCTTGGGGCTACACCTTC. Protein: CSAQERGAWGYTF.

The chain employs TRBV6-2 or TRBV6-3 and TRBJ1-1; 8 bases fit TRBD1. V lost 0 bases, J lost 0 bases, and 6 bases stayed unmatched. CDR3 length: 17 residues. CDR1 and CDR2 from the germline V gene are MNHEY and SVGEGT. CDR3 coding DNA: TGTGCCAGCAGTTACTCCCAGGGGGCTCTGATGAACACTGAAGCTTTCTTT. This translates into CASSYSQGALMNTEAFF.

This clonotype was found a few times. One junction end does not reproduce the germline sequence, and a read error may be involved. This chain links TRBV20-1 with TRBJ2-6; D is undetermined. The germline CDR1 and CDR2 sequences are DFQATT and SNEGSKA (reference sequence). The CDR3 has 14 amino acids. CDR3 in DNA: TGCAGTGCTAGTGGGAACCTTGGGACCAACGTCCTGACTTTC. Residues: CSASGNLGTNVLTF.

The V and J genes are TRBV5-1 and TRBJ2-5, with D hard to call. Between the trimmed V and J ends, which lost 3 bases and 5 bases, there was a span of 17 bases. The CDR3 extends over 15 amino acids. The germline V gene encodes CDR1 SGHRS and CDR2 YFSETQ. This CDR3 is CASSSPLGAVETQYF. As DNA, the CDR3 is TGCGCCAGCAGCTCCCCTCTCGGTGCGGTGGAGACCCAGTACTTC.

A few counts support this clonotype. The chain has TRBV6-6 and TRBJ2-7; TRBD1 agrees at 9 bases. The junction had 2 bases not matched to a gene; V was cut back by 0 bases and J by 5 bases. The CDR3 runs to 14 residues. CDR1 and CDR2 from the germline V gene are MNHNY and SVGAGI (reference sequence). The CDR3 sequence is CASSYSGQGNEQYF. The CDR3 nucleotides are TGTGCCAGCAGTTACTCGGGACAGGGTAACGAGCAGTACTTC.

V is TRBV25-1 and J is TRBJ2-7; 8 bases agree with TRBD2. The V and J ends lost 6 bases and 4 bases, in that order; junction bases with no gene match: 8. Germline V gene sequence: CDR1 MGHDK, CDR2 SYGVNS. This CDR3 comprises 14 residues. The CDR3, as DNA: TGTGCCAGCAGACCAGCGGGAGAGGGGTACGAGCAGTACTTC. This codes for CASRPAGEGYEQYF.

In its sample, this clonotype was seen a few times. The chain carries TRBV9 and TRBJ2-2; D ambiguous. V lost 2 bases to trimming and J lost 3 bases, with 2 bases between them. Germline loops: CDR1 SGDLS, CDR2 YYNGEE. The CDR3 spans 12 residues. The CDR3 region has the DNA TGTGCCAGCAGCGTGGACACCGGGGAGCTGTTTTTT. Protein sequence: CASSVDTGELFF.

V gene TRBV20-1 combines with J gene TRBJ1-6; D unresolved. CDR1 and CDR2 from the germline V gene are DFQATT and SNEGSKA (reference sequence). The CDR3 has 16 residues. With 5 bases removed from V and 9 bases from J, the gap between germline ends came to 23 bases. CDR3 loop: CSAVGEDLYNSSPLHF. In DNA form, the CDR3 reads TGCAGTGCTGTCGGGGAGGACCTTTATAATAGTTCACCCCTCCACTTT.

The chain recombines TRBV29-1 with TRBJ2-2, with D maybe TRBD2 (5 bases). The CDR3 length is 12 residues. V was shortened by 4 bases and J by 8 bases, with 11 bases between the two germline ends. Germline CDR1 reads SQVTM; CDR2 reads ANQGSEA. The CDR3 nucleotides read TGCAGCGTTGTGAGGGCTTCGGGGGAGCTGTTTTTT. It encodes CSVVRASGELFF.

This clonotype has only one observation. The chain couples TRBV20-1 to TRBJ2-7; a weak D match, TRBD2 (6 bases). V lost 6 bases to trimming and J lost 4 bases, with 28 bases between them. The CDR3 has 17 residues. The V gene's germline CDR1 is DFQATT and CDR2 SNEGSKA (reference sequence). CDR3 sequence (DNA): TGCAGTGCAGACAGCCCCCCTCTAGCGTCCGCTATATACGAGCAGTACTTC. It encodes CSADSPPLASAIYEQYF.

The V and J genes are TRBV5-1 and TRBJ2-1, with 7 bases matching TRBD1. The length of the CDR3 is 12 residues. Per the germline V gene, CDR1 is SGHRS and CDR2 is YFSETQ. V was clipped by 7 bases and J by 7 bases; unmatched bases: 5. CDR3 residues: CASSFRGNEQFF. The CDR3 region has the DNA TGCGCCAGCTCCTTCAGGGGGAATGAGCAGTTCTTC.